This T cell receptor beta chain was profiled in a study of OX40 agonist ivuxolimab in advanced cancers. Whole-study findings and limits: At 0.1 to 3.0 mg/kg and by week 6, clonal expansion occurred in CD4+ and CD8+ blood T cells.

In regard to this clone: Its antigen is currently unknown.

The CDR3 consists of 14 residues. The germline V gene encodes CDR1 SGHDT and CDR2 YYEEEE. Trimming cost V 1 base and J 8 bases, with 15 bases left between them. Data came from immunoSEQ multiplex PCR; TCRdb stores just in-frame clones and leaves some out. The repertoire holds 65,000 or so clones, with around 88% as singletons. Sequencing was performed on CD4+ or CD8+ T cells sorted from blood, taken in a trial of the OX40 agonist ivuxolimab. The chain uses TRBV5-6 and TRBJ1-2, with TRBD1 as a possible D gene (5 bases). The TCR was taken from an adult with an advanced solid tumor such as melanoma, head and neck, liver or kidney cancer. CDR3 sequence (DNA): TGTGCCAGCAGCTTGAGGGACCCTGTTGGAGGCTACACCTTC. As protein: CASSLRDPVGGYTF.